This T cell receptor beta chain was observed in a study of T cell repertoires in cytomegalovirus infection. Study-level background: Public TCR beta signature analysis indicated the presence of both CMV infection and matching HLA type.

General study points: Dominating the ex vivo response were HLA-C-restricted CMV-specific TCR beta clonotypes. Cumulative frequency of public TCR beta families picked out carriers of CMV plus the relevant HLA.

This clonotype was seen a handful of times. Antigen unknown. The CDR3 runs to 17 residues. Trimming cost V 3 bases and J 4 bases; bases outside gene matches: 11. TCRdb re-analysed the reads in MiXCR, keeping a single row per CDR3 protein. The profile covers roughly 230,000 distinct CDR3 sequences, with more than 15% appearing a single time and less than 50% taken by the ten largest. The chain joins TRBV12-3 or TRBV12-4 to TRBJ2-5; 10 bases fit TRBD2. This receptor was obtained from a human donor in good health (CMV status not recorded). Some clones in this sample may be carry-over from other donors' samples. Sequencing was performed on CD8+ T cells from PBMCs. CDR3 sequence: CASSFQRGGPYGETQYF. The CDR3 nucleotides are TGTGCCAGCAGTTTCCAGCGGGGGGGCCCGTACGGAGAGACCCAGTACTTC.